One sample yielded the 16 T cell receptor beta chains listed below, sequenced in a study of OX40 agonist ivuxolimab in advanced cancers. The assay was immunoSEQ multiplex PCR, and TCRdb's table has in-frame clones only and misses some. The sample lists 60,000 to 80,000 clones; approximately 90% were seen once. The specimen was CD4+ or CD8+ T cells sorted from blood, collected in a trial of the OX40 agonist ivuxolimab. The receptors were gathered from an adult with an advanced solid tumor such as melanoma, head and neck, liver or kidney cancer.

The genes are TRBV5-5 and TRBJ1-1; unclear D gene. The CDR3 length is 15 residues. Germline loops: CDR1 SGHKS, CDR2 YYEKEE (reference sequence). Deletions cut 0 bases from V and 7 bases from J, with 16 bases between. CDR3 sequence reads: CASSLGSSMVGEAFF. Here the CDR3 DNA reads TGTGCCAGCAGCTTGGGGTCTTCTATGGTCGGTGAAGCTTTCTTT.

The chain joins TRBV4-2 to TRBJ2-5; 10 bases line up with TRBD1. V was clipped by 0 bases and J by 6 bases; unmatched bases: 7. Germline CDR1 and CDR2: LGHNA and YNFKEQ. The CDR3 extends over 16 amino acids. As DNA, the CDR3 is TGTGCCAGCAGCCAAGAGGGACAGGGGATTTTGCAGACCCAGTACTTC. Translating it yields CASSQEGQGILQTQYF.

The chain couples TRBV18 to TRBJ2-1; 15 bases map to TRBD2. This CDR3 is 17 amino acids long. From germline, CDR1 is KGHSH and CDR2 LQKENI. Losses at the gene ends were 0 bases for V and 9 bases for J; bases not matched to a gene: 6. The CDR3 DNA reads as TGTGCCAGCTCACCACCGGGACTAGCGGGAGGCCAGGGTGAGCAGTTCTTC. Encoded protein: CASSPPGLAGGQGEQFF.

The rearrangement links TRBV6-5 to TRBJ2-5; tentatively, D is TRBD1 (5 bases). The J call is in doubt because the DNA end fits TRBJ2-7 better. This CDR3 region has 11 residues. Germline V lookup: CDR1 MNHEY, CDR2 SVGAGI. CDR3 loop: CALGAPYEQYF. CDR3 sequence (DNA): TGTGCTCTAGGGGCCCCCTACGAGCAGTACTTC.

For the CDR3, the DNA is TGTGCCAGCAGTTATAGCGGCACTGGAAACACCATATATTTT. Its protein product is CASSYSGTGNTIYF. The rearrangement joins TRBV6-5 to TRBJ1-3; D is unresolved. V was clipped by 3 bases and J by 2 bases, with 8 bases between them. The CDR3 length is 14 residues. Germline CDR1 reads MNHEY; CDR2 reads SVGAGI.

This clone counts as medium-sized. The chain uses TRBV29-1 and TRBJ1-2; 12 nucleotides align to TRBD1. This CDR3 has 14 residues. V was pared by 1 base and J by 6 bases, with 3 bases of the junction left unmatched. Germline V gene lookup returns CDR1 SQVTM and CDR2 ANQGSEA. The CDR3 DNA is TGCAGCGTTGAAGTGGGACAGGGGGCGAATGGCTACACCTTC. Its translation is CSVEVGQGANGYTF.

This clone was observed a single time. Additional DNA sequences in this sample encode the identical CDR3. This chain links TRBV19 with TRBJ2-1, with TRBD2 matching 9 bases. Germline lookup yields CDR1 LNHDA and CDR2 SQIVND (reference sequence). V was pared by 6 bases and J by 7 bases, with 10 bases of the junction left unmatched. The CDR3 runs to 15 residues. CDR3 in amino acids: CASSLRAGGGNEQFF. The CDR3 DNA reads TGTGCCAGTAGCCTCAGGGCGGGAGGGGGGAATGAGCAGTTCTTC. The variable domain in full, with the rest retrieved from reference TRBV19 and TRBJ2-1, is DGGITQSPKYLFRKEGQNVTLSCEQNLNHDAMYWYRQDPGQGLRLIYYSQIVNDFQKGDIAEGYSVSREKKESFPLTVTSAQKNPTAFYLCASSLRAGGGNEQFFGPGTRLTVL.

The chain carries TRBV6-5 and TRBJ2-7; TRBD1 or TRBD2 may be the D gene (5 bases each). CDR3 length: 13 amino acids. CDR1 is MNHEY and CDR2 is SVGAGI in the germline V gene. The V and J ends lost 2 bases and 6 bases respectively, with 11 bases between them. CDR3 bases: TGTGCCAGCAGTTACCGGGGCGGAACCGAGCAGTACTTC. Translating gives CASSYRGGTEQYF.

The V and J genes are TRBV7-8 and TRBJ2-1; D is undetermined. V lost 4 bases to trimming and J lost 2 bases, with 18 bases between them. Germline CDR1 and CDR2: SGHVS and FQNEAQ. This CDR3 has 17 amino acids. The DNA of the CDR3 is TGTGCCAGCAGCTCTACGTCCCCCGGGTCCGCCTACAATGAGCAGTTCTTC. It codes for CASSSTSPGSAYNEQFF.

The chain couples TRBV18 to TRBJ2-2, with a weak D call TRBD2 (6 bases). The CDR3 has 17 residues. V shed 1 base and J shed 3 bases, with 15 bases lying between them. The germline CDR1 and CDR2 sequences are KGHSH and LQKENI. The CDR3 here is CASSPLLLALDTGELFF. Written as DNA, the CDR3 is TGTGCCAGCTCACCACTACTCCTAGCGTTGGACACCGGGGAGCTGTTTTTT.

The CDR3 spells CASTGLGTIETQYF. The CDR3 nucleotides read TGTGCCAGTACGGGGCTAGGAACAATCGAGACCCAGTACTTC. V is TRBV18 and J is TRBJ2-5; tentatively, D is TRBD1 or TRBD2 (5 bases each). Trimming took off 9 bases at V and 5 bases at J, with 19 bases between the two ends. Germline CDR1 KGHSH, CDR2 LQKENI. The CDR3 consists of 14 residues.

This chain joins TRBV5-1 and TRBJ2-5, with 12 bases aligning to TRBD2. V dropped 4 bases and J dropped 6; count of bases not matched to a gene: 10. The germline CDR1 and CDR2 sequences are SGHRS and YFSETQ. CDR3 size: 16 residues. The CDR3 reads CASSVPTSGRGKTQYF. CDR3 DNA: TGCGCCAGCAGCGTCCCGACTAGCGGGAGAGGGAAGACCCAGTACTTC.

CDR3 in amino acids: CSVGKMNTDTQYF. The CDR3 DNA reads as TGCAGCGTTGGGAAAATGAACACAGATACGCAGTATTTT. This chain joins TRBV29-1 and TRBJ2-3; D remains unclear. V was cut by 4 bases and J by 2 bases, with 10 bases left in between. The CDR3 length is 13 residues. Germline V gene sequence: CDR1 SQVTM, CDR2 ANQGSEA.

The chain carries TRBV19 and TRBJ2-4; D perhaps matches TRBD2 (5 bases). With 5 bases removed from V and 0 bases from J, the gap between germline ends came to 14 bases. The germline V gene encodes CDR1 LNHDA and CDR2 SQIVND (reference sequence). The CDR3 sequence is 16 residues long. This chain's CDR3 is CASSPRGAVAKNIQYF. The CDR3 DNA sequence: TGTGCCAGTAGTCCACGAGGAGCGGTAGCCAAAAACATTCAGTACTTC.

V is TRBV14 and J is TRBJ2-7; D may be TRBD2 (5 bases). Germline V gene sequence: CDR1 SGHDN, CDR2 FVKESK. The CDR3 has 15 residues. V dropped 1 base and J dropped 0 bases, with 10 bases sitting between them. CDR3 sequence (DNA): TGTGCCAGCAGCCAAGCGGGGTCCGCCTCCTACGAGCAGTACTTC. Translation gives CASSQAGSASYEQYF.

The CDR3 DNA sequence: TGTGCCAGCAGTGGTACCGGGACAGCGAAGGATACGCAGTATTTT. This gives the protein CASSGTGTAKDTQYF. This chain links TRBV6-5 with TRBJ2-3, with TRBD1 matching 7 bases. Germline CDR1 is MNHEY and CDR2 is SVGAGI. J gave up 6 bases and V 5 bases, and 11 bases lay outside the gene matches. This CDR3 has 15 amino acids.